These 32 T cell receptor beta chains were all obtained from the same sample, sequenced in a study of blood T cell repertoires in COVID-19. Produced via immunoSEQ multiplex PCR; TCRdb's table is partial and in-frame only. The data contain under 150,000 clones, around 90% of them singletons. The sample taken for sequencing was peripheral blood. Receptor source: a man in his 60s with COVID-19, enrolled during active disease.

CDR3 DNA: TGTGCCAGCAGCCCGGAGGCGGGGGGACAGGGGTATGGCTACACCTTC. Protein sequence: CASSPEAGGQGYGYTF. The rearrangement uses TRBV7-8 and TRBJ1-2, with 10 bases aligning to TRBD1. Trimming at V came to 5 bases and at J to 5 bases, leaving 11 bases not matched to a gene. The CDR3 runs 16 residues. Germline V gene sequence: CDR1 SGHVS, CDR2 FQNEAQ.

The rearrangement joins TRBV5-1 to TRBJ2-7; maybe TRBD1 (6 bases). Germline V gene data show CDR1 as SGHRS and CDR2 as YFSETQ. V gave up 2 bases and J gave up 1 base, with 13 bases separating them. This CDR3 comprises 15 residues. The CDR3 DNA reads TGCGCCAGCAGCTTATATCAGGGGCGGTCCTACGAGCAGTACTTC. It codes for CASSLYQGRSYEQYF.

The CDR3 bases are TGTGCCAGCAGCCTGACAGGGGGAGACTACGAGCAGTACTTC. This translates into CASSLTGGDYEQYF. The rearrangement joins TRBV7-2 to TRBJ2-7, with TRBD1 matching 9 bases. V was pared by 5 bases and J by 3 bases, with 5 bases of the junction left unmatched. From germline, CDR1 is SGHTA and CDR2 FQGNSA. The CDR3 runs to 14 residues.

This clone is a singleton in its sample. The chain couples TRBV11-3 to TRBJ1-2, with unresolved D. CDR3 length equals 13 residues. Germline V gene sequence: CDR1 SGHNT, CDR2 YENEEA. Between the trimmed V and J ends, which lost 5 bases and 7 bases, there was a span of 14 bases. The CDR3, as DNA: TGTGCCAGCAGCCGCCGCTCTACGGGTGGCTACACCTTC. Protein sequence: CASSRRSTGGYTF. Supplemented by reference TRBV11-3 and TRBJ1-2, the full variable domain reads EAGVVQSPRYKIIEKKQPVAFWCNPISGHNTLYWYLQNLGQGPELLIRYENEEAVDDSQLPKDRFSAERLKGVDSTLKIQPAELGDSAVYLCASSRRSTGGYTFGSGTRLTVV.

The V and J genes are TRBV5-1 and TRBJ2-1, with D possibly TRBD2 on 6 matching bases. The CDR3 extends over 13 amino acids. Germline V lookup: CDR1 SGHRS, CDR2 YFSETQ. Trimming removed 9 bases from V and 8 bases from J, with 18 bases in between. In nucleotides, the CDR3 is TGCGCCACCGGGACTTCCCCCGTCGATGAGCAGTTCTTC. Residues: CATGTSPVDEQFF.

The chain links TRBV24-1 to TRBJ2-7; 7 bases are a match to TRBD1. CDR3 length: 15 amino acids. J gave up 5 bases and V 5 bases, and 11 bases lay outside the gene matches. Per germline, CDR1 KGHDR and CDR2 SFDVKD. CDR3 sequence reads: CATSGGKTGVDEQYF. The CDR3 nucleotides read TGTGCCACCAGTGGGGGCAAAACAGGGGTCGACGAGCAGTACTTC.

This clone was counted a single time. The V call is TRBV3-1 (or the pseudogene TRBV3-2), the J call TRBJ2-1; 8 bases are shared with TRBD2. Unmatched junction bases numbered 7, after V lost 2 bases and J lost 7 bases. Germline CDR1 is LGHDT and CDR2 is YNNKEL (reference sequence). The CDR3 contains 15 residues. The CDR3 region has the DNA TGTGCCAGCAGCCAAACCGGGAGGGCTGGAAATGAGCAGTTCTTC. It codes for CASSQTGRAGNEQFF.

The chain is built from TRBV7-9 and TRBJ1-1; the D gene is possibly TRBD1 (5 bases). Trimming stripped 3 bases from V and 0 bases from J, with 17 bases between. Germline V gene sequence: CDR1 SEHNR, CDR2 FQNEAQ (reference sequence). The CDR3 contains 17 residues. The DNA for the CDR3 is TGTGCCAGCAGCTTCCCCAAGGAGGGGCCCCTGAACACTGAAGCTTTCTTT. Its protein is CASSFPKEGPLNTEAFF.

This clone was counted only a few times. V is TRBV7-2 and J is TRBJ2-5, with 8 bases that match TRBD2. Germline V gene data show CDR1 as SGHTA and CDR2 as FQGNSA. This CDR3 is 15 amino acids long. The V gene end was trimmed by 4 bases and the J gene end by 6 bases; junction bases not matched to a gene: 10. CDR3 nucleotides: TGTGCCAGCAGCTCTAATAGCGGGACGGTAAAGACCCAGTACTTC. Its protein product is CASSSNSGTVKTQYF.

The chain uses TRBV18 and TRBJ1-1; D not resolved. Per the germline V gene, CDR1 is KGHSH and CDR2 is LQKENI. Trimming left V 3 bases short and J 1 base short, with 9 bases between. The CDR3 contains 14 residues. CDR3 sequence reads: CASSPSLQNTEAFF. For the CDR3, the DNA is TGTGCCAGCTCACCCTCTTTACAGAACACTGAAGCTTTCTTT.

This chain's CDR3 is CASSLPGDSPLHF. The CDR3 DNA is TGTGCCAGCAGCTTACCCGGGGATTCACCCCTCCACTTT. This chain connects TRBV11-2 to TRBJ1-6; D is ambiguous. The V end was cut by 2 bases, the J end by 8 bases, with 7 bases between. This CDR3 contains 13 residues. Germline CDR1 SGHAT, CDR2 FQNNGV.

This rearrangement joins TRBV12-3 or TRBV12-4 to TRBJ1-1, with D possibly matching TRBD1 (5 bases). CDR3 length equals 13 residues. The V end lost 6 bases, the J end lost 1 base, and 9 bases lay between the germline ends. In DNA, the CDR3 is TGTGCCAGCAGCTTTGACAGGAACACTGAAGCTTTCTTT. Translation gives CASSFDRNTEAFF.

The gene calls are TRBV30 and TRBJ2-3; 9 bases agree with TRBD1. CDR3 length: 13 residues. Looked up from germline, CDR1 is GTSNPN and CDR2 is SVGIG (reference sequence). V lost 3 bases to trimming and J lost 9 bases; unmatched junction nucleotides: 7. CDR3 nucleotides: TGTGCCTGGAGACTGACAGGGGGTGGGACGCAGTATTTT. It yields the protein CAWRLTGGGTQYF.

The rearrangement joins TRBV5-1 to TRBJ2-7; 12 nucleotides align to TRBD2. This CDR3 is built from 14 residues. From germline, CDR1 is SGHRS and CDR2 YFSETQ. V was pared by 1 base and J by 6 bases, with 2 bases of the junction left unmatched. The CDR3 region has the DNA TGCGCCAGCAGCTTGTTACTAGCGGGAGGCGAGCAGTACTTC. Amino acid sequence: CASSLLLAGGEQYF.

This chain connects TRBV5-1 to TRBJ1-1; D is perhaps TRBD1 (6 bases). The germline gives CDR1 SGHRS, CDR2 YFSETQ. The V end was cut by 3 bases, the J end by 2 bases, with 11 bases between. CDR3 length equals 14 residues. The CDR3 DNA follows: TGCGCCAGCAGCTCGGACAGTTATAACACTGAAGCTTTCTTT. Protein: CASSSDSYNTEAFF.

The chain links TRBV19 to TRBJ2-5, with a possible D match to TRBD1 (5 bases). This CDR3 spans 14 amino acids. Between the trimmed V and J ends, which lost 3 bases and 1 base, there was a span of 9 bases. Germline V CDR1 and CDR2: LNHDA, SQIVND (reference sequence). The DNA for the CDR3 is TGTGCCAGTAGTATTGGGGCAGCCCAAGAGACCCAGTACTTC. Encoded protein: CASSIGAAQETQYF. Complete variable domain (other parts from reference TRBV19 and TRBJ2-5): DGGITQSPKYLFRKEGQNVTLSCEQNLNHDAMYWYRQDPGQGLRLIYYSQIVNDFQKGDIAEGYSVSREKKESFPLTVTSAQKNPTAFYLCASSIGAAQETQYFGPGTRLLVL.

This chain connects TRBV7-9 to TRBJ1-2, with no clear D. CDR1 is SEHNR and CDR2 is FQNEAQ in the germline V gene (reference sequence). V lost 5 bases and J lost 0, with 4 bases in between. CDR3 length: 12 residues. Here the CDR3 reads CASSQSNYGYTF. The CDR3 nucleotides are TGTGCCAGCAGCCAATCTAACTATGGCTACACCTTC.

A single count supports this clone. The CDR3 DNA follows: TGTGCCAGTAAGGAGACTAGCGGGAGATTGCGGAATGAGCAGTTCTTC. Translation gives CASKETSGRLRNEQFF. This chain links TRBV19 with TRBJ2-1; 12 bases are a match to TRBD2. V dropped 7 bases and J dropped 7; count of bases not matched to a gene: 11. This CDR3 has 16 residues. Per the germline V gene, CDR1 is LNHDA and CDR2 is SQIVND (reference sequence).

The chain couples TRBV7-2 to TRBJ1-1; no clear D. CDR3 length: 15 amino acids. Germline V gene lookup returns CDR1 SGHTA and CDR2 FQGNSA. V dropped 3 bases and J dropped 1 base, with 12 bases sitting between them. In DNA, the CDR3 is TGTGCCAGCAGCTTTAACGGTTACTCGAACACTGAAGCTTTCTTT. Translating gives CASSFNGYSNTEAFF.

The genes are TRBV6-5 and TRBJ1-2; TRBD1 agrees at 12 bases. Trimming removed 6 bases from V and 5 bases from J; junction bases left unmatched: 4. Germline lookup yields CDR1 MNHEY and CDR2 SVGAGI. CDR3 length: 14 residues. CDR3 DNA sequence: TGTGCCAGCAGAAGGGACAGGGGGCAATATGGCTACACCTTC. Amino acid sequence: CASRRDRGQYGYTF.

The gene calls are TRBV19 and TRBJ1-5; possibly TRBD1 for D (5 bases). Trimming cost V 1 base and J 1 base, with 8 bases left between them. The CDR3 length is 15 residues. Germline loops: CDR1 LNHDA, CDR2 SQIVND (reference sequence). The CDR3 coding sequence is TGTGCCAGTAGTATAGGGCGGGGGAGCAATCAGCCCCAGCATTTT. Its protein is CASSIGRGSNQPQHF.

V and J are TRBV10-3 and TRBJ2-3, with TRBD2 identical over 15 bases. This CDR3 is 18 amino acids long. Germline V gene sequence: CDR1 ENHRY, CDR2 SYGVKD. V was clipped by 5 bases and J by 0 bases; unmatched bases: 6. DNA for the CDR3: TGTGCCATCAGTTACGGACTAGCGGGAGGGCGAAGCACAGATACGCAGTATTTT. It is translated as CAISYGLAGGRSTDTQYF.

The chain is built from TRBV7-9 and TRBJ2-2; TRBD2 agrees at 11 bases. V was pared by 7 bases and J by 5 bases, with 12 bases of the junction left unmatched. The CDR3 is made up of 17 amino acids. The germline CDR1 and CDR2 sequences are SEHNR and FQNEAQ (reference sequence). DNA for the CDR3: TGTGCCAGCACTCCAAGGGGTCTAGCGGGAGGAACCGGGGAGCTGTTTTTT. This encodes CASTPRGLAGGTGELFF.

The V call is TRBV20-1, the J call TRBJ1-5; weak D call: TRBD1 (5 bases). The CDR3 runs to 17 residues. Trimming took off 3 bases at V and 3 bases at J, with 21 bases between the two ends. CDR1 and CDR2 (germline): DFQATT, SNEGSKA (reference sequence). The CDR3 DNA follows: TGCAGTGCTAGTATCTGGGGGAGGGATGATACCAATCAGCCCCAGCATTTT. Encoded protein: CSASIWGRDDTNQPQHF.

V and J are TRBV18 and TRBJ1-5; 9 bases map to TRBD1. The ends lost 6 bases at V and 3 bases at J; junction bases unmatched: 9. This CDR3 is 16 amino acids long. Germline loops: CDR1 KGHSH, CDR2 LQKENI. The CDR3 nucleotides are TGTGCCAGCTCTCCAGGGACAGGGACCTACAATCAGCCCCAGCATTTT. Its protein is CASSPGTGTYNQPQHF.

In DNA form, the CDR3 reads TGTGCCAGCAGAAGGGACTTAAATCAGCCCCAGCATTTT. Translation: CASRRDLNQPQHF. The V call is TRBV6-5, the J call TRBJ1-5; perhaps TRBD1 as D (5 bases). The CDR3 has 13 amino acids. The germline V gene has CDR1 MNHEY and CDR2 SVGAGI. V was clipped by 6 bases and J by 4 bases, with 10 bases between them.

The chain uses TRBV20-1 and TRBJ1-2; 9 bases are a match to TRBD1. Germline CDR1 reads DFQATT; CDR2 reads SNEGSKA (reference sequence). The CDR3 spans 11 residues. This CDR3 is CRTGTGNGYTF. In nucleotides, the CDR3 is TGCAGAACAGGGACAGGGAATGGCTACACCTTC.

The chain recombines TRBV6-2 or TRBV6-3 with TRBJ2-3, with 11 bases matching TRBD2. The CDR3 length is 17 residues. J lost 3 bases, V lost 0 bases, and 5 bases had no gene match. CDR1 and CDR2 (germline): MNHEY, SVGEGT. This CDR3 reads CASSYSLGLAGTDTQYF. The CDR3 DNA follows: TGTGCCAGCAGTTACTCATTAGGACTAGCGGGTACAGATACGCAGTATTTT.

This chain links TRBV5-1 with TRBJ2-2, with 12 bases matching TRBD2. CDR1 is SGHRS and CDR2 is YFSETQ in the germline V gene. This CDR3 comprises 15 residues. V gave up 4 bases and J gave up 6 bases; unmatched junction bases: 4. The DNA of the CDR3 is TGCGCCAGCAGCGTGTCTAGCGGGAGGGCCGGGGAGCTGTTTTTT. It specifies CASSVSSGRAGELFF.

Ten or more counts support this clone. The gene calls are TRBV7-9 and TRBJ2-7, with D possibly being TRBD2 (6 bases). Germline-derived CDR1 and CDR2 are SEHNR and FQNEAQ (reference sequence). CDR3 length: 12 amino acids. The V and J ends lost 8 bases and 6 bases respectively, with 14 bases between them. DNA of the CDR3: TGTGCCAGCCCGGGGGAAATGGTCGAGCAGTACTTC. Protein product: CASPGEMVEQYF.

The CDR3 bases are TGTGCCTGGAGTATTCAGGGGGCGCGGGTTGAAGCTTTCTTT. Translated, it gives CAWSIQGARVEAFF. The chain is built from TRBV30 and TRBJ1-1; 8 nucleotides line up with TRBD1. The germline gives CDR1 GTSNPN, CDR2 SVGIG (reference sequence). This CDR3 is 14 amino acids long. Trimming at V came to 2 bases and at J to 7 bases, leaving 9 bases not matched to a gene.

CDR3 region: CASSGREEVEAGELFF. DNA of the CDR3: TGTGCCAGCAGCGGACGGGAGGAGGTGGAGGCCGGGGAGCTGTTTTTT. The chain couples TRBV9 to TRBJ2-2; the match to TRBD2 covers 7 bases. The CDR3 runs to 16 residues. The germline gives CDR1 SGDLS, CDR2 YYNGEE. Trimming removed 3 bases from V and 6 bases from J; junction bases left unmatched: 11.